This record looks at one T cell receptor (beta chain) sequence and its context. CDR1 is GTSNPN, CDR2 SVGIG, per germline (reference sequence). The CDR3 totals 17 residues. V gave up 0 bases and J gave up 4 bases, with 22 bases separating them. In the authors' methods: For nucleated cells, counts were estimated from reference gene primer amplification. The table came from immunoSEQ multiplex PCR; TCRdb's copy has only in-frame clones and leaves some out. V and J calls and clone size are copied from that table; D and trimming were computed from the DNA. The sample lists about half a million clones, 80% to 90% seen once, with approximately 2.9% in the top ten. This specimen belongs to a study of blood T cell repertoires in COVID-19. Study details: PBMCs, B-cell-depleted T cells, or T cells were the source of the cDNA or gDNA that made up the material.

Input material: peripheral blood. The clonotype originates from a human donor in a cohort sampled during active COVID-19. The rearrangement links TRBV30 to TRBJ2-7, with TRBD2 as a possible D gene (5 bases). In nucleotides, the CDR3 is TGTGCCTGGAGTGTACTTAATTTCCGGGAAGGGCGGTACGAGCAGTACTTC. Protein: CAWSVLNFREGRYEQYF. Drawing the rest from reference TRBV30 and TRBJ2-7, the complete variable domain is SQTIHQWPATLVQPVGSPLSLECTVEGTSNPNLYWYRQAAGRGLQLLFYSVGIGQISSEVPQNLSASRPQDRQFILSSKKLLLSDSGFYLCAWSVLNFREGRYEQYFGPGTRLTVT.